These 31 T cell receptor beta chains originate from one sample sequenced in a study of blood T cell repertoires in COVID-19. Sequenced by immunoSEQ multiplex PCR; TCRdb stores in-frame clones only, minus some. In the table there are 200,000 to 250,000 clones, 85% to 90% of which are singletons. Sequencing was done on a sample of PBMCs or T cells enriched from blood (not recorded which). Receptors originate from a man in his forties or fifties who had been exposed to COVID-19.

The chain is built from TRBV5-1 and TRBJ2-3, with D tentatively TRBD2 (6 bases). Deletions cut 0 bases from V and 2 bases from J, with 7 bases between. The CDR3 has 14 amino acids. Germline loops: CDR1 SGHRS, CDR2 YFSETQ. The CDR3 DNA is TGCGCCAGCAGCTTGGGGACTATCACAGATACGCAGTATTTT. It specifies CASSLGTITDTQYF.

J is TRBJ2-3 and V is TRBV7-3; 8 positions agree with TRBD2. Germline V gene data show CDR1 as SGHTA and CDR2 as FQGTGA. The CDR3 contains 15 residues. Trimming at V came to 2 bases and at J to 7 bases, leaving 8 bases not matched to a gene. CDR3 nucleotides: TGTGCCAGCAGCTTAGACACCGGGACTAGGTATACGCAGTATTTT. Its translation: CASSLDTGTRYTQYF. The full variable domain, with the rest looked up from reference TRBV7-3 and TRBJ2-3, is GAGVSQTPSNKVTEKGKYVELRCDPISGHTALYWYRQSLGQGPEFLIYFQGTGAADDSGLPNDRFFAVRPEGSVSTLKIQRTERGDSAVYLCASSLDTGTRYTQYFGPGTRLTVL.

The table lists this clone with a few counts. This rearrangement joins TRBV9 to TRBJ1-4, with a possible D match to TRBD1 (6 bases). Trimming left V 4 bases short and J 8 bases short, with 15 bases between. This CDR3 has 14 residues. Germline CDR1 and CDR2: SGDLS and YYNGEE. CDR3 amino acids: CASSRRPGEEKLFF. CDR3 bases: TGTGCCAGCAGCAGGCGGCCAGGGGAGGAAAAACTGTTTTTT.

The chain recombines TRBV10-3 with TRBJ1-2, with a weak D call TRBD1 (5 bases). Germline V gene lookup returns CDR1 ENHRY and CDR2 SYGVKD. V lost 11 bases and J lost 4, with 14 bases in between. CDR3 length: 12 residues. The CDR3 spells CACRGGGYGYTF. The DNA of the CDR3 is TGTGCCTGCCGGGGGGGTGGCTATGGCTACACCTTC.

This clone was counted a single time. This chain uses TRBV28 with TRBJ1-5, with 7 nucleotides matching TRBD1. The germline V gene has CDR1 MDHEN and CDR2 SYDVKM. The CDR3 is 14 residues long. With 7 bases clipped from V and 5 bases from J, the junction kept 8 bases outside the gene matches. The CDR3 DNA follows: TGTGCCAGCATTTGGGCAGGGGGAGATCAGCCCCAGCATTTT. Translated, it gives CASIWAGGDQPQHF. Complete variable domain (other parts from reference TRBV28 and TRBJ1-5): DVKVTQSSRYLVKRTGEKVFLECVQDMDHENMFWYRQDPGLGLRLIYFSYDVKMKEKGDIPEGYSVSREKKERFSLILESASTNQTSMYLCASIWAGGDQPQHFGDGTRLSIL.

The J gene is TRBJ2-3, the V gene TRBV10-1; 11 bases line up with TRBD2. Trimming removed 0 bases from V and 2 bases from J; junction bases left unmatched: 4. The CDR3 extends over 17 amino acids. Germline loops: CDR1 WNHNN, CDR2 SYGVQD (reference sequence). The CDR3 loop reads CASSESMGLADTDTQYF. The CDR3, as DNA: TGCGCCAGCAGTGAGTCGATGGGACTAGCGGACACAGATACGCAGTATTTT.

The J gene is TRBJ2-6, the V gene TRBV18; 8 nucleotides align to TRBD1. Germline CDR1 KGHSH, CDR2 LQKENI. The CDR3 runs 16 residues. V lost 3 bases, J lost 2 bases, and 3 bases stayed unmatched. The CDR3 DNA sequence: TGTGCCAGCTCACCCACGACAGGGGCTGGGGCCAACGTCCTGACTTTC. Translating it yields CASSPTTGAGANVLTF.

The chain combines TRBV19 with TRBJ2-3; possibly TRBD1 for D (6 bases). Germline V gene data show CDR1 as LNHDA and CDR2 as SQIVND (reference sequence). V lost 6 bases and J lost 0, with 13 bases in between. This CDR3 spans 15 amino acids. CDR3 nucleotide sequence: TGTGCCAGTAGGAAAGACAGGCAGAGCACAGATACGCAGTATTTT. The encoded protein is CASRKDRQSTDTQYF.

The chain is built from TRBV29-1 and TRBJ1-2, with 9 bases matching TRBD1. The CDR3 runs to 13 residues. Trimming took 3 bases from V and 3 from J; bases not matched to a gene: 2. The germline gives CDR1 SQVTM, CDR2 ANQGSEA. The CDR3 is CSVEGQGYYGYTF. For the CDR3, the DNA is TGCAGCGTTGAGGGACAGGGCTACTATGGCTACACCTTC.

The genes are TRBV4-1 and TRBJ1-4, with TRBD1 as a possible D gene (6 bases). The CDR3 totals 17 residues. V was cut by 2 bases and J by 7 bases, with 20 bases left in between. Per the germline V gene, CDR1 is MGHRA and CDR2 is YSYEKL. CDR3 region: CASSQRGQGLVSEKLFF. The CDR3 DNA sequence: TGCGCCAGCAGCCAACGGGGTCAGGGGCTGGTTTCTGAAAAACTGTTTTTT.

This chain uses TRBV11-2 with TRBJ2-1, with 7 positions matching TRBD2. The germline V gene has CDR1 SGHAT and CDR2 FQNNGV. V gave up 2 bases and J gave up 4 bases; unmatched junction bases: 8. The CDR3 runs 16 residues. CDR3 in amino acids: CASSLRQRGVYNEQFF. In nucleotides, the CDR3 is TGTGCCAGCAGCTTACGTCAACGGGGGGTTTACAATGAGCAGTTCTTC.

This clone showed up just once. V usage is TRBV27 and J usage is TRBJ2-1, with D perhaps matching TRBD2 (6 bases). Per germline, CDR1 MNHEY and CDR2 SMNVEV (reference sequence). V shed 2 bases and J shed 8 bases, with 13 bases lying between them. The CDR3 has 14 residues. The CDR3 reads CASSLPGSVHEQFF. For the CDR3, the DNA is TGTGCCAGCAGTTTACCCGGGAGTGTCCATGAGCAGTTCTTC.

The chain links TRBV9 to TRBJ1-5; D remains unclear. Germline CDR1 reads SGDLS; CDR2 reads YYNGEE. The CDR3 has 15 residues. The V end was cut by 0 bases, the J end by 0 bases, with 7 bases between. For the CDR3, the DNA is TGTGCCAGCAGCGTAGACATCAATAGCAATCAGCCCCAGCATTTT. It translates to CASSVDINSNQPQHF.

This chain joins TRBV2 and TRBJ2-7; tentatively, D is TRBD1 (6 bases). The CDR3 length is 11 residues. Germline V gives CDR1 SNHLY, CDR2 FYNNEI. V lost 7 bases, J lost 4 bases, and 8 bases lay in between. CDR3 sequence (DNA): TGTGCCAGCAAACAGGGTTACGAGCAGTACTTC. Amino acid sequence: CASKQGYEQYF. Together with reference TRBV2 and TRBJ2-7, the CDR3 gives the full variable domain: EPEVTQTPSHQVTQMGQEVILRCVPISNHLYFYWYRQILGQKVEFLVSFYNNEISEKSEIFDDQFSVERPDGSNFTLKIRSTKLEDSAMYFCASKQGYEQYFGPGTRLTVT.

This chain links TRBV2 with TRBJ1-6, with D perhaps matching TRBD1 (5 bases). This CDR3 comprises 15 residues. Per germline, CDR1 SNHLY and CDR2 FYNNEI. Trimming left V 6 bases short and J 7 bases short, with 16 bases between. CDR3 sequence: CASSWGLATNSPLHF. Written as DNA, the CDR3 is TGTGCCAGCAGCTGGGGCTTAGCCACAAATTCACCCCTCCACTTT.

The V call is TRBV5-5, the J call TRBJ2-3; 9 bases map to TRBD1. The germline gives CDR1 SGHKS, CDR2 YYEKEE (reference sequence). The CDR3 has 15 residues. J lost 5 bases, V lost 2 bases, and 6 bases had no gene match. CDR3 protein: CASSFNRGHGDTQYF. The CDR3 nucleotides are TGTGCCAGCAGCTTTAACAGGGGGCATGGAGATACGCAGTATTTT.

The V and J genes are TRBV28 and TRBJ1-1; no definite D call. There are 14 residues in the CDR3. V was clipped by 2 bases and J by 6 bases, with 13 bases between them. Per germline, CDR1 MDHEN and CDR2 SYDVKM. CDR3 sequence reads: CASSLPKGVAEAFF. CDR3 in DNA: TGTGCCAGCAGTTTACCCAAAGGAGTAGCTGAAGCTTTCTTT.

This chain uses TRBV27 with TRBJ1-4, with D possibly TRBD1 on 5 matching bases. The CDR3 loop spans 14 amino acids. From germline, CDR1 is MNHEY and CDR2 SMNVEV (reference sequence). Deletions cut 4 bases from V and 2 bases from J, with 8 bases between. CDR3 bases: TGTGCCAGCAGTTACCGGGGGACTAATGAAAAACTGTTTTTT. This codes for CASSYRGTNEKLFF.

This chain links TRBV6-4 with TRBJ1-1; TRBD1 matches at 8 bases. Germline V gene data show CDR1 as MRHNA and CDR2 as SNTAGT. The V and J ends lost 4 bases and 1 base, in that order; junction bases with no gene match: 5. This CDR3 is 15 amino acids long. DNA for the CDR3: TGTGCCAGCAGTGTGGACAGGGCTTCGAACACTGAAGCTTTCTTT. This codes for CASSVDRASNTEAFF.

The chain carries TRBV7-2 and TRBJ1-4; 8 bases are shared with TRBD1. This CDR3 spans 17 amino acids. Germline V lookup: CDR1 SGHTA, CDR2 FQGNSA. J was trimmed by 4 bases and V by 5 bases; bases with no gene match: 12. The CDR3 region has the DNA TGTGCCAGCAGCCCGGTTCGCGGACAGGGACTTAATGAAAAACTGTTTTTT. Its protein is CASSPVRGQGLNEKLFF.

The chain employs TRBV11-2 and TRBJ2-5; TRBD2 is a possible D gene (6 bases). Trimming removed 3 bases at V and 3 bases at J, with 17 bases between. The CDR3 is made up of 16 amino acids. The germline V gene has CDR1 SGHAT and CDR2 FQNNGV. As DNA, the CDR3 is TGTGCCAGCAGCTTCCGGATTTGGGGGGTGGAAGAGACCCAGTACTTC. Translating it yields CASSFRIWGVEETQYF.

In DNA form, the CDR3 reads TGTGCCAGCAGCGGGTCGGTAAGGAACACCATATATTTT. Amino acid sequence: CASSGSVRNTIYF. The chain recombines TRBV12-3 or TRBV12-4 with TRBJ1-3; D not certain. This CDR3 has 13 residues. V lost 6 bases to trimming and J lost 7 bases, with 13 bases between them.

This sequence joins TRBV7-9 and TRBJ1-1, with TRBD1 as a possible D gene (5 bases). The CDR3 runs to 14 residues. Germline lookup yields CDR1 SEHNR and CDR2 FQNEAQ (reference sequence). V shed 5 bases and J shed 4 bases, with 14 bases lying between them. CDR3 loop: CASSVPQVGTEAFF. CDR3 bases: TGTGCCAGCAGCGTACCACAGGTCGGCACTGAAGCTTTCTTT.

The rearrangement links TRBV28 to TRBJ1-3; D not resolved. This CDR3 has 14 amino acids. Germline assignment: CDR1 MDHEN and CDR2 SYDVKM. The germline V and J ends were trimmed by 9 bases and 1 base, with 13 bases remaining between them. The CDR3 DNA is TGTGCCAGTGAAGAAAGGAGGTCTGGAAACACCATATATTTT. Its protein product is CASEERRSGNTIYF.

The V and J genes are TRBV24-1 and TRBJ2-1; a weak D match, TRBD1 (6 bases). The CDR3 is 15 amino acids. V was trimmed by 4 bases and J by 7 bases, leaving 16 bases between them. The germline V gene encodes CDR1 KGHDR and CDR2 SFDVKD. The chain's CDR3 is CATSDWTVPRNEQFF. The DNA of the CDR3 is TGTGCCACCAGTGACTGGACAGTCCCGAGAAATGAGCAGTTCTTC.

V and J are TRBV28 and TRBJ2-7; TRBD2 matches 10 bases. Germline loops: CDR1 MDHEN, CDR2 SYDVKM. The CDR3 runs to 16 residues. V trimming: 0 bases; J trimming: 1 base; junction bases outside the gene matches: 3. The CDR3 protein is CASSLWVSGGSYEQYF. CDR3 DNA: TGTGCCAGCAGTTTATGGGTTAGCGGGGGGTCCTACGAGCAGTACTTC.

This chain connects TRBV5-1 to TRBJ1-1; 10 bases align to TRBD1. V lost 4 bases to trimming and J lost 4 bases; unmatched junction nucleotides: 13. The germline V gene has CDR1 SGHRS and CDR2 YFSETQ. The CDR3 is 17 residues long. Here the CDR3 DNA reads TGCGCCAGCAGCCCCGGACAGGGGGAGTTCGGTGGCACTGAAGCTTTCTTT. Its translation: CASSPGQGEFGGTEAFF.

V gene TRBV15 combines with J gene TRBJ1-4, with D uncertain. Germline loops: CDR1 LNHNV, CDR2 YYDKDF (reference sequence). The CDR3 is made up of 15 amino acids. V was cut by 0 bases and J by 0 bases, with 5 bases left in between. CDR3 sequence reads: CATSRESATNEKLFF. The CDR3 DNA follows: TGTGCCACCAGCAGAGAATCGGCAACTAATGAAAAACTGTTTTTT. The full variable domain, with the rest looked up from reference TRBV15 and TRBJ1-4, is DAMVIQNPRYQVTQFGKPVTLSCSQTLNHNVMYWYQQKSSQAPKLLFHYYDKDFNNEADTPDNFQSRRPNTSFCFLDIRSPGLGDTAMYLCATSRESATNEKLFFGSGTQLSVL.

This clone was seen just once. The V and J genes are TRBV5-5 and TRBJ1-5, with TRBD1 identical over 7 bases. The CDR3 totals 15 residues. V shed 4 bases, J shed 6 bases, and the junction held 10 bases outside the gene matches. In germline, CDR1 is SGHKS, CDR2 YYEKEE (reference sequence). This chain's CDR3 is CASSQTGTRGQPQHF. DNA for the CDR3: TGTGCCAGCAGCCAGACAGGGACTCGGGGTCAGCCCCAGCATTTT.

V usage is TRBV6-1 and J usage is TRBJ1-2; unclear D gene. Germline loops: CDR1 MNHNS, CDR2 SASEGT. The CDR3 spans 14 residues. V shed 0 bases and J shed 3 bases, with 8 bases lying between them. In nucleotides, the CDR3 is TGTGCCAGCAGTGAAGCGGCACCCCACTATGGCTACACCTTC. Amino acid sequence: CASSEAAPHYGYTF.

The chain recombines TRBV4-1 with TRBJ1-4, with 7 bases identical to TRBD1. Germline-derived CDR1 and CDR2 are MGHRA and YSYEKL. J lost 5 bases, V lost 4 bases, and 4 bases had no gene match. The CDR3 consists of 14 residues. This chain's CDR3 is CASSRGQQNEKLFF. Written as DNA, the CDR3 is TGCGCCAGCAGCCGGGGACAGCAAAATGAAAAACTGTTTTTT.